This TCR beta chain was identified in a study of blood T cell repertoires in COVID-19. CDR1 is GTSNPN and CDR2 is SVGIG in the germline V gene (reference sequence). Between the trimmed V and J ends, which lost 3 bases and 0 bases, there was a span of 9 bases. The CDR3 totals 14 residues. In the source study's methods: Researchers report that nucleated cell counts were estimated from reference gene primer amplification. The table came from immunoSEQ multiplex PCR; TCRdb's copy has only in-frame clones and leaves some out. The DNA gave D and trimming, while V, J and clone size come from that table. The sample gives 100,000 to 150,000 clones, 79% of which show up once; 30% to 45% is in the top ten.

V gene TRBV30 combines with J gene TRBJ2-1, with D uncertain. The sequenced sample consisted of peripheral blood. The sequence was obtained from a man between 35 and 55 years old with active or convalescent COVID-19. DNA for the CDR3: TGTGCCTGGAGAAGAGGTAGCTCCTACAATGAGCAGTTCTTC. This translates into CAWRRGSSYNEQFF.